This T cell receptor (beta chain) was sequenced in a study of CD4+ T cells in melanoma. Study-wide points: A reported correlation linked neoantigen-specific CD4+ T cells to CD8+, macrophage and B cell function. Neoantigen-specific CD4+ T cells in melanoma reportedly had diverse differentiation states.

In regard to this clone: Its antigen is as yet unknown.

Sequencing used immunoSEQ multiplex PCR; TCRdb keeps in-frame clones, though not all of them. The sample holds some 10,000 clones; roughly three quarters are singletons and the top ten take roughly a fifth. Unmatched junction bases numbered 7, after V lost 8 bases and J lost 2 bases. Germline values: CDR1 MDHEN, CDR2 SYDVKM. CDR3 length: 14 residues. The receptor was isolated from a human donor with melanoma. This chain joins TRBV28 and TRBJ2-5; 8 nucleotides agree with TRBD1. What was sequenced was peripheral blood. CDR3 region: CASGTDRGQETQYF. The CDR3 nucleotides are TGTGCCAGCGGAACTGACAGGGGACAAGAGACCCAGTACTTC.